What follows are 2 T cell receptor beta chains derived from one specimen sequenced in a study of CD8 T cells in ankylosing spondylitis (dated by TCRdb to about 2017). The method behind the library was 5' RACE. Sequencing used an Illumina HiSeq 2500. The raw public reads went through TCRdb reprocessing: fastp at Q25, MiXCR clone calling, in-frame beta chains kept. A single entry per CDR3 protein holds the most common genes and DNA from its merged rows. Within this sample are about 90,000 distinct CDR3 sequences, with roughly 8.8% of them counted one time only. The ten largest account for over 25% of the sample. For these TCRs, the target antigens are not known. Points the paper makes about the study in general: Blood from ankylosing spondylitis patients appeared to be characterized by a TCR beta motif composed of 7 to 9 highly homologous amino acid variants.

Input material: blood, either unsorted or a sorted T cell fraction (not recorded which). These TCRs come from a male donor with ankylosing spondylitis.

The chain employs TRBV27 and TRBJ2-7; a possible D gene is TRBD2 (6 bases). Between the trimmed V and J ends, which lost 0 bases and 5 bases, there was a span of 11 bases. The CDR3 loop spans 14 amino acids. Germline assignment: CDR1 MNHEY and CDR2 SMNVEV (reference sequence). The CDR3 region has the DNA TGTGCCAGCAGTTTATCGGCAGGGAGGAACGAGCAGTACTTC. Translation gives CASSLSAGRNEQYF.

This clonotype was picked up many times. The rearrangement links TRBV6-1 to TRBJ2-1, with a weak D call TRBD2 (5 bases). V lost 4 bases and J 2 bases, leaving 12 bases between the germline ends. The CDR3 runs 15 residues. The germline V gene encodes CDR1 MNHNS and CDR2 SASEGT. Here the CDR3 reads CASSAGEEAYNEQFF. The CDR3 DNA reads TGTGCCAGCAGTGCAGGCGAGGAGGCCTACAATGAGCAGTTCTTC.